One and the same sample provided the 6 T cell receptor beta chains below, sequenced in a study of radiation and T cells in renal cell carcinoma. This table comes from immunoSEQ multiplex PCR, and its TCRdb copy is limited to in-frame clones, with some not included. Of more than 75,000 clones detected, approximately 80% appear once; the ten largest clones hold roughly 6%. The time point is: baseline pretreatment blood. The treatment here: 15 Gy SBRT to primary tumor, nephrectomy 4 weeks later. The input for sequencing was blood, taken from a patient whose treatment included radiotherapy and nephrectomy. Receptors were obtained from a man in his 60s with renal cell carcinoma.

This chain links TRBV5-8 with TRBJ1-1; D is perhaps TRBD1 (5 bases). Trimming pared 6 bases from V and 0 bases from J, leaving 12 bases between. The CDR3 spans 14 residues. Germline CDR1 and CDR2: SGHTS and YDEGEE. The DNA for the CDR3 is TGTGCCAGCACCCGGGGCGAATTGAACACTGAAGCTTTCTTT. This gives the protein CASTRGELNTEAFF. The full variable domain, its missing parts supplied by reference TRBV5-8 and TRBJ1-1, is EAGVTQSPTHLIKTRGQQATLRCSPISGHTSVYWYQQALGLGLQFLLWYDEGEERNRGNFPPRFSGRQFPNYSSELNVNALELEDSALYLCASTRGELNTEAFFGQGTRLTVV.

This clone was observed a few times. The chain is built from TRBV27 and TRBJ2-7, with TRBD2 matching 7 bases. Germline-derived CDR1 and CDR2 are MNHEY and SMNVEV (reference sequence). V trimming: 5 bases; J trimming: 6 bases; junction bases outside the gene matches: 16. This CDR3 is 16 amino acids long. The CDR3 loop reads CASSTPLREGRFEQYF. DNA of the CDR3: TGTGCCAGCAGTACCCCTTTGAGGGAGGGCCGTTTCGAGCAGTACTTC.

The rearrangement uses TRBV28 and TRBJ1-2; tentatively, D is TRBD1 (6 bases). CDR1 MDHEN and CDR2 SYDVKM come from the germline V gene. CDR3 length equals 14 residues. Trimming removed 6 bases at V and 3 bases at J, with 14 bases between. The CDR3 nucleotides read TGTGCCAGCAGCCCCGGGGGGGGCGACTATGGCTACACCTTC. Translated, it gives CASSPGGGDYGYTF.

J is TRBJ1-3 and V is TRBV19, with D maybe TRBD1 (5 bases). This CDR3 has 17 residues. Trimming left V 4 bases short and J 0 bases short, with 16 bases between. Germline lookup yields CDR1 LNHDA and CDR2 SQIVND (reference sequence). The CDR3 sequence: CASSTIHRQNSGNTIYF. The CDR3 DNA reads TGTGCCAGTAGTACCATCCATAGACAGAACTCTGGAAACACCATATATTTT.

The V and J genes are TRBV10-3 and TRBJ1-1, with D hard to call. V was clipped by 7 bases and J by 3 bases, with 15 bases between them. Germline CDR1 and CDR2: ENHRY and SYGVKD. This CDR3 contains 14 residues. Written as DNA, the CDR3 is TGTGCCATCACCTCCGCGGGGAGAGACACTGAAGCTTTCTTT. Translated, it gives CAITSAGRDTEAFF.

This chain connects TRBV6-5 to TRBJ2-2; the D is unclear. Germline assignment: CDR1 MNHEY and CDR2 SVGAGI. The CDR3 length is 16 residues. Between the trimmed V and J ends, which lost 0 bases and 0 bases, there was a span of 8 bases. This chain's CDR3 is CASSYSGYANTGELFF. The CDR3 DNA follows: TGTGCCAGCAGTTACTCGGGGTACGCGAACACCGGGGAGCTGTTTTTT.